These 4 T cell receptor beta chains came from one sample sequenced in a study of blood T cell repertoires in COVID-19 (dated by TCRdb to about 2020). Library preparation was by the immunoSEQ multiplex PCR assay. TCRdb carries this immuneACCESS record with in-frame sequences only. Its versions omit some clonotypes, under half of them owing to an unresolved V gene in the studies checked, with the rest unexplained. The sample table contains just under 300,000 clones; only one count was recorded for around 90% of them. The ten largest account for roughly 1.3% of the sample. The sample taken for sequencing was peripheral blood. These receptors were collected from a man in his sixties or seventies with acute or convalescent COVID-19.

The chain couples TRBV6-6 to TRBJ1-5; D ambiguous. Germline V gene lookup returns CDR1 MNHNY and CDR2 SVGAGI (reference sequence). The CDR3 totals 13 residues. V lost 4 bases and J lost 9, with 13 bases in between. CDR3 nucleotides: TGTGCCAGCAGTTCGGCGGGCCGAGGGCCCCAGCATTTT. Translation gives CASSSAGRGPQHF.

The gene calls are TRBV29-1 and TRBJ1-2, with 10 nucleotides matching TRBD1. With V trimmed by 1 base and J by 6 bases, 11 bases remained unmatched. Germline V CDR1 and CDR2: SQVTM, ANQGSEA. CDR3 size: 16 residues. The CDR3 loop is CSVEVWGDRGSNGYTF. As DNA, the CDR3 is TGCAGCGTTGAAGTTTGGGGGGACAGGGGTTCGAATGGCTACACCTTC. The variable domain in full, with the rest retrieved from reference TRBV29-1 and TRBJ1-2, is SAVISQKPSRDICQRGTSLTIQCQVDSQVTMMFWYRQQPGQSLTLIATANQGSEATYESGFVIDKFPISRPNLTFSTLTVSNMSPEDSSIYLCSVEVWGDRGSNGYTFGSGTRLTVV.

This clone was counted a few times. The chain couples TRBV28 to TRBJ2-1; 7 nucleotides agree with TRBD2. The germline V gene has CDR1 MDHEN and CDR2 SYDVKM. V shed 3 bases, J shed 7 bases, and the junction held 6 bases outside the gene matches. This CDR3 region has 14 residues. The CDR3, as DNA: TGTGCCAGCAGTTTTGGCGGGAGAGTAAATGAGCAGTTCTTC. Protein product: CASSFGGRVNEQFF.

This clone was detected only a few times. In nucleotides, the CDR3 is TGTGCCAGCAGCACTACAGGGGAGAGCGGTCGCTACACCTTC. It is translated as CASSTTGESGRYTF. The V call is TRBV3-1 (or the pseudogene TRBV3-2), the J call TRBJ1-2; 7 bases match TRBD1. V lost 5 bases to trimming and J lost 9 bases; unmatched junction nucleotides: 12. Germline V gene lookup returns CDR1 LGHDT and CDR2 YNNKEL (reference sequence). The CDR3 spans 14 residues.